The clone carrying this T cell receptor beta chain has just a few counts. These data belong to a study of T-cell memory formation after mild COVID-19. TCRdb called the 5' RACE reads again in MiXCR, with one record for every CDR3 protein. This table has 100,000 to 150,000 distinct CDR3 sequences, approximately 15% appearing once. The CDR3 spans 15 residues. Germline trimming cut 4 bases from V and 7 bases from J; bases unmatched to any gene: 10. The germline V gene has CDR1 SGHNT and CDR2 YYREEE (reference sequence). The clonotype was recovered from a man aged 18 to 35 who had mild COVID-19 (a few samples of this study predate the infection). Cell type and time point are not known. This chain connects TRBV5-4 to TRBJ2-1; TRBD2 matches 8 bases. The specimen was PBMCs or a T cell subset sorted from them (not recorded which). The CDR3 loop reads CASSPGGERRNEQFF. The CDR3 DNA is TGTGCCAGCAGCCCCGGGGGGGAGCGCAGGAATGAGCAGTTCTTC.